This T cell receptor (beta chain) was identified in a study of post-analysis software for immune sequencing data. Built from TCR beta cDNA, the libraries had unique molecular identifiers in them. T cells numbering roughly 0.95 to 10 million gave rise to about 490,000 cDNA molecules. TCRdb called the PCR reads again in MiXCR, with one record for every CDR3 protein. The sample has about 460,000 distinct CDR3 sequences, around 40% seen once. This clonotype has just a few counts. Sequenced: blood. The receptor's source is a girl under 18 with multiple sclerosis.

The CDR3 DNA reads TGCGCCAGCAGCTTGGAAGAGGGGCTATCCTACGAGCAGTACTTC. Residues: CASSLEEGLSYEQYF. The chain combines TRBV5-1 with TRBJ2-7, with D perhaps assigned TRBD1 or TRBD2 (5 bases each). This CDR3 is 15 amino acids long. V lost 0 bases, J lost 1 base, and 11 bases lay in between. From germline, CDR1 is SGHRS and CDR2 YFSETQ.